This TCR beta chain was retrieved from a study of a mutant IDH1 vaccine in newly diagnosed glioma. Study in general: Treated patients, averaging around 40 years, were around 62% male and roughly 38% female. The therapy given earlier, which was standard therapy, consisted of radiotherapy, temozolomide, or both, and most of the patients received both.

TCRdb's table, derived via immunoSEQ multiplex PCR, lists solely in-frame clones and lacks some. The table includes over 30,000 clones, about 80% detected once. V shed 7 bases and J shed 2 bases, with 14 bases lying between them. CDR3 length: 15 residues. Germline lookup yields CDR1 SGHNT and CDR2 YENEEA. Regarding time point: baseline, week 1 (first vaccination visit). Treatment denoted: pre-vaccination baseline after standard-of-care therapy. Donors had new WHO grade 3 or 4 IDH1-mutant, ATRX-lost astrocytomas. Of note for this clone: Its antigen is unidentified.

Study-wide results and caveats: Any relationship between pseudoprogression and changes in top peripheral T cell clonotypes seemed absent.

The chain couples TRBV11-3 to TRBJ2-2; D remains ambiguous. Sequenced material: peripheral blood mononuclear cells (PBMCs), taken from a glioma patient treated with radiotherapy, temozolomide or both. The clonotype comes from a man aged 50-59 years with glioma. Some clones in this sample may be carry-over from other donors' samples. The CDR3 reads CASNFRQGNTGELFF. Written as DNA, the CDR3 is TGTGCCAGCAACTTCCGACAAGGAAACACCGGGGAGCTGTTTTTT.